This TCR beta chain was documented in a study of cytomegalovirus exposure and HLA in healthy donors. Whole-study context: When 300 to 400 donors were genotyped, roughly 82% of them were found to fall in the Caucasian-associated ancestry cluster. Study-wide results and caveats: Reports described diagnosis of cytomegalovirus status by the classifier as highly specific and sensitive. Rates of TCR association differed by HLA locus in a later analysis, with DRB1 highest and HLA-C lowest.

Comments on this clone: Its antigen is not identified.

V was clipped by 0 bases and J by 1 base; unmatched bases: 4. The CDR3 totals 17 residues. The germline gives CDR1 SGHRS, CDR2 YFSETQ. PCR amplification relied on 60 Vbeta primers (plus 13 Jbeta primers). Source study methods: The authors later counted 65 million to 80 million unique TCR beta chains, 9 million to 14 million of them shared. Measured with immunoSEQ multiplex PCR; TCRdb has only the in-frame clones, and not every one. Clone size and the V and J calls come from that table; the DNA yielded D and trimming. This repertoire includes about 200,000 clones. This TCR came from a girl aged 2 to 9 in good health and CMV-seropositive. Sequencing used PBMCs. This chain joins TRBV5-1 and TRBJ2-6, with TRBD2 matching over 7 bases. The CDR3 DNA follows: TGCGCCAGCAGCTTGGAACTGCGGGGGTCTGGGGCCAACGTCCTGACTTTC. This sequence encodes CASSLELRGSGANVLTF.